Following are 22 T cell receptor beta chains from one sample sequenced in a study of T and B cells in COVID-19 patients (dated by TCRdb to about 2020). The sequencer listed for this sample is Illumina MiSeq. TRB rearrangements were amplified by multiplex PCR with BIOMED2 TRB-A/B primer pools. TCRdb passed the public sequencing reads through fastp at Q25 and MiXCR, retaining productive beta sequences. Each entry merges the rows of one CDR3 protein and shows their most common DNA and genes. The sample table contains 23,000 or so distinct CDR3 sequences; only one count was recorded for approximately 30% of them. Approximately 2% of the sample belongs to the ten largest clones. TRB repertoires were amplified from approximately 250-500 ng of genomic DNA extracted from blood. Sequenced: blood. The source of these receptors is a human donor who had recovered from COVID-19.

This clonotype was counted a few times. The rearrangement joins TRBV27 to TRBJ2-5; 7 bases map to TRBD1. The CDR3 consists of 13 residues. The germline gives CDR1 MNHEY, CDR2 SMNVEV (reference sequence). Trimming took 6 bases from V and 5 from J; bases not matched to a gene: 6. The CDR3 DNA is TGTGCCAGCAGAGACAGGGCTGTGGAGACCCAGTACTTC. Amino acids: CASRDRAVETQYF.

In its sample, this clonotype was seen many times. The chain carries TRBV6-5 and TRBJ2-7; TRBD1 matches at 9 bases. Per the germline V gene, CDR1 is MNHEY and CDR2 is SVGAGI. Trimming cost V 7 bases and J 6 bases; bases outside gene matches: 10. The CDR3 contains 14 residues. The CDR3 here is CASNLQGAQAEQYF. CDR3 coding DNA: TGTGCCAGCAACCTACAGGGGGCGCAGGCCGAGCAGTACTTC.

The chain links TRBV5-1 to TRBJ2-1, with 9 bases lining up with TRBD1. J lost 6 bases, V lost 5 bases, and 6 bases had no gene match. The CDR3 extends over 14 amino acids. Germline CDR1 reads SGHRS; CDR2 reads YFSETQ. CDR3 amino acids: CASRSQGAGNEQFF. CDR3 sequence (DNA): TGCGCCAGCAGATCACAGGGGGCGGGCAATGAGCAGTTCTTC.

This chain uses TRBV6-6 with TRBJ2-2; TRBD1 matches at 8 bases. The junction had 4 bases not matched to a gene; V was cut back by 0 bases and J by 1 base. The CDR3 loop spans 17 amino acids. Germline V lookup: CDR1 MNHNY, CDR2 SVGAGI (reference sequence). CDR3 DNA: TGTGCCAGCAGTTACTCCGAAACAGGGGGGAACACCGGGGAGCTGTTTTTT. As protein: CASSYSETGGNTGELFF.

This clonotype is labeled as medium-sized. The V call is TRBV11-3, the J call TRBJ2-2; 10 nucleotides agree with TRBD1. Per germline, CDR1 SGHNT and CDR2 YENEEA. The CDR3 has 18 residues. Trimming removed 3 bases from V and 3 bases from J; junction bases left unmatched: 10. CDR3: CASSFWLGQGVDTGELFF. The DNA for the CDR3 is TGTGCCAGCAGCTTTTGGCTTGGACAGGGGGTAGACACCGGGGAGCTGTTTTTT.

V usage is TRBV5-1 and J usage is TRBJ2-5; D is possibly TRBD1 (5 bases). The V end was cut by 1 base, the J end by 1 base, with 11 bases between. Germline lookup yields CDR1 SGHRS and CDR2 YFSETQ. This CDR3 is built from 15 residues. The CDR3, as DNA: TGCGCCAGCAGCTTGAGCCCCAGGGTCCAAGAGACCCAGTACTTC. It is translated as CASSLSPRVQETQYF.

This clonotype was observed a single time. V gene TRBV30 combines with J gene TRBJ2-7, with D perhaps matching TRBD1 (6 bases). Germline CDR1 is GTSNPN and CDR2 is SVGIG (reference sequence). This CDR3 comprises 18 residues. With 7 bases removed from V and 0 bases from J, the gap between germline ends came to 28 bases. CDR3 residues: CAYGRGRGPRSYSYEQYF. The CDR3, as DNA: TGTGCCTATGGCCGGGGCAGGGGTCCCCGATCATACTCCTACGAGCAGTACTTC.

At least ten counts were recorded for this clonotype. The chain joins TRBV19 to TRBJ1-1; D is uncertain. The germline gives CDR1 LNHDA, CDR2 SQIVND (reference sequence). V shed 6 bases and J shed 4 bases, with 12 bases lying between them. This CDR3 is 13 amino acids long. In nucleotides, the CDR3 is TGTGCCAGTAGGGAGAGTTGGACCACTGAAGCTTTCTTT. This encodes CASRESWTTEAFF. The full variable domain, rest sourced from reference TRBV19 and TRBJ1-1, is DGGITQSPKYLFRKEGQNVTLSCEQNLNHDAMYWYRQDPGQGLRLIYYSQIVNDFQKGDIAEGYSVSREKKESFPLTVTSAQKNPTAFYLCASRESWTTEAFFGQGTRLTVV.

There are many counts of this clonotype. The chain employs TRBV29-1 and TRBJ1-2, with D unclear. The CDR3 has 12 residues. The germline V gene encodes CDR1 SQVTM and CDR2 ANQGSEA. The germline V and J ends were trimmed by 4 bases and 1 base, with 7 bases remaining between them. The CDR3 spells CSVGRSNYGYTF. CDR3 nucleotides: TGCAGCGTTGGAAGGAGTAACTATGGCTACACCTTC.

The chain has TRBV7-2 and TRBJ2-5; D remains ambiguous. Germline CDR1 SGHTA, CDR2 FQGNSA. V was trimmed by 5 bases and J by 1 base, leaving 8 bases between them. This CDR3 comprises 13 residues. The CDR3 loop reads CASSKRAQETQYF. DNA for the CDR3: TGTGCCAGCAGCAAAAGGGCCCAAGAGACCCAGTACTTC. The full variable domain, with the rest looked up from reference TRBV7-2 and TRBJ2-5, is GAGVSQSPSNKVTEKGKDVELRCDPISGHTALYWYRQSLGQGLEFLIYFQGNSAPDKSGLPSDRFSAERTGGSVSTLTIQRTQQEDSAVYLCASSKRAQETQYFGPGTRLLVL.

The gene calls are TRBV15 and TRBJ2-1; D unclear. CDR3 length: 15 residues. Germline V gives CDR1 LNHNV, CDR2 YYDKDF (reference sequence). V gave up 0 bases and J gave up 10 bases, with 16 bases separating them. DNA for the CDR3: TGTGCCACCAGCAGAGATGTCGCTCGGACCTTCGAGCAGTTCTTC. Residues: CATSRDVARTFEQFF.

This clonotype was found a few times. The chain carries TRBV7-9 and TRBJ2-5; a weak D match, TRBD1 (6 bases). The CDR3 loop spans 14 amino acids. V was clipped by 5 bases and J by 1 base, with 11 bases between them. Germline CDR1 and CDR2: SEHNR and FQNEAQ (reference sequence). CDR3 nucleotides: TGTGCCAGCAGCCGGGGACAACCCCAAGAGACCCAGTACTTC. It translates to CASSRGQPQETQYF.

Worth noting for this clonotype: Just one base apart from a much larger clone, this may be a read error. The rearrangement uses TRBV6-5 and TRBJ2-5; D remains ambiguous. The J call may not be correct, given that the DNA end is closer to TRBJ2-1. CDR3 size: 11 residues. Germline V gene lookup returns CDR1 MNHEY and CDR2 SVGAGI. CDR3 coding DNA: TGTGCCAGCAGTTCCTCCTACGAGCAGTTCTTC. This sequence encodes CASSSSYEQFF.

The rearrangement links TRBV5-1 to TRBJ2-2, with 8 bases lining up with TRBD1. The CDR3 runs to 14 residues. CDR1 SGHRS and CDR2 YFSETQ come from the germline V gene. The V and J ends lost 6 bases and 2 bases, in that order; junction bases with no gene match: 3. The CDR3 region has the DNA TGCGCCAGCAAGCAGGGGGCCAACACCGGGGAGCTGTTTTTT. Its protein product is CASKQGANTGELFF.

This clonotype was seen at least ten times. The rearrangement links TRBV19 to TRBJ1-5, with 11 bases lining up with TRBD1. The germline CDR1 and CDR2 sequences are LNHDA and SQIVND (reference sequence). Unmatched junction bases numbered 4, after V lost 6 bases and J lost 3 bases. The CDR3 is 15 residues long. CDR3 sequence: CASSLDRGHNQPQHF. Written as DNA, the CDR3 is TGTGCCAGTAGCCTGGACAGGGGGCACAATCAGCCCCAGCATTTT.

This clonotype was recorded many times. The chain employs TRBV13 and TRBJ2-7, with D perhaps matching TRBD1 (6 bases). V gave up 6 bases and J gave up 6 bases, with 21 bases separating them. CDR1 and CDR2 (germline): PRHDT, FYEKMQ (reference sequence). This CDR3 contains 15 residues. For the CDR3, the DNA is TGTGCCAGCAGGCGTATCGTACAGGGTCCTGGCGAGCAGTACTTC. It yields the protein CASRRIVQGPGEQYF.

V usage is TRBV30 and J usage is TRBJ1-1; the D is unclear. The V end lost 4 bases, the J end lost 4 bases, and 7 bases lay between the germline ends. The CDR3 runs 11 residues. CDR1 is GTSNPN and CDR2 is SVGIG in the germline V gene (reference sequence). The CDR3: CAWILSTEAFF. As DNA, the CDR3 is TGTGCCTGGATTCTAAGCACTGAAGCTTTCTTT.

In its sample, this clonotype was seen a few times. V usage is TRBV6-1 and J usage is TRBJ1-1; 9 positions agree with TRBD1. Losses at the gene ends were 7 bases for V and 5 bases for J; bases not matched to a gene: 5. This CDR3 contains 13 residues. Germline loops: CDR1 MNHNS, CDR2 SASEGT. CDR3 nucleotides: TGTGCCAGCACCTCGACAGGGGGGACTGAAGCTTTCTTT. Its translation: CASTSTGGTEAFF.

This clonotype was seen only a few times. V is TRBV6-6 and J is TRBJ2-2, with 8 bases matching TRBD2. V dropped 9 bases and J dropped 4; count of bases not matched to a gene: 7. Germline CDR1 reads MNHNY; CDR2 reads SVGAGI (reference sequence). CDR3 length equals 14 residues. DNA of the CDR3: TGTGCCAGTTCGGCGGGACTAGTCACCGGGGAGCTGTTTTTT. Translation: CASSAGLVTGELFF.

The rearrangement joins TRBV29-1 to TRBJ2-1; 11 positions agree with TRBD2. Germline V gene data show CDR1 as SQVTM and CDR2 as ANQGSEA. The CDR3 has 19 residues. The J segment lost 0 bases and the V segment lost 6 bases, leaving 16 bases of the junction unmatched. The CDR3 loop is CSVGLGLADGRFSYNEQFF. Here the CDR3 DNA reads TGCAGCGTGGGACTGGGACTAGCGGACGGTCGCTTCTCCTACAATGAGCAGTTCTTC.

Concerning this clonotype itself: Being one base from a much bigger clone, this may be a read error. The chain has TRBV11-3 and TRBJ1-6; D perhaps matches TRBD1 (5 bases). Between the trimmed V and J ends, which lost 1 base and 7 bases, there was a span of 11 bases. Germline loops: CDR1 SGHNT, CDR2 YENEEA. The CDR3 is 15 residues long. DNA of the CDR3: TGTGCCAGCAGCTTAGGAAGGGGATCGAATTCACCCCTCCACTTT. Its translation: CASSLGRGSNSPLHF. The whole variable domain, remainder taken from reference TRBV11-3 and TRBJ1-6, is EAGVVQSPRYKIIEKKQPVAFWCNPISGHNTLYWYLQNLGQGPELLIRYENEEAVDDSQLPKDRFSAERLKGVDSTLKIQPAELGDSAVYLCASSLGRGSNSPLHFGNGTRLTVT.

This chain links TRBV30 with TRBJ1-5; 12 bases line up with TRBD1. CDR1 and CDR2 from the germline V gene are GTSNPN and SVGIG (reference sequence). After removal of 3 bases from V and 4 bases from J, the junction contained 10 bases not matched to a gene. This CDR3 has 17 residues. As DNA, the CDR3 is TGTGCCTGGAGGGGGACAGGGGGCGCCTTAGGGAATCAGCCCCAGCATTTT. Its protein product is CAWRGTGGALGNQPQHF.